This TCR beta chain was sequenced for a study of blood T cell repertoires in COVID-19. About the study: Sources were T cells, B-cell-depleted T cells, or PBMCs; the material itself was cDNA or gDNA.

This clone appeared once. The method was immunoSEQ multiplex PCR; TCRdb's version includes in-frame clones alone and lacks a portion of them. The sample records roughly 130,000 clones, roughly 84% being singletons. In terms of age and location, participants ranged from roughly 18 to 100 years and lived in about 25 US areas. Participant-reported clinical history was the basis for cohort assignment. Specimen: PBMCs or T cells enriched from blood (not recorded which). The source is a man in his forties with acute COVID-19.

CDR3 in amino acids: CASSLGNLYNEQFF. The CDR3 bases are TGTGCCAGCAGCTTAGGTAACCTATACAATGAGCAGTTCTTC. V is TRBV7-8 and J is TRBJ2-1; D remains unclear. CDR3 length: 14 residues. Germline V CDR1 and CDR2: SGHVS, FQNEAQ. V was clipped by 1 base and J by 4 bases, with 8 bases between them. Combining the CDR3 with reference TRBV7-8 and TRBJ2-1 gives the whole variable domain GAGVSQSPRYKVAKRGQDVALRCDPISGHVSLFWYQQALGQGPEFLTYFQNEAQLDKSGLPSDRFFAERPEGSVSTLKIQRTQQEDSAVYLCASSLGNLYNEQFFGPGTRLTVL.